The 23 T cell receptor beta chains below were found in one sample sequenced in a study of blood T cell repertoires in COVID-19. The data were produced by immunoSEQ multiplex PCR, yet TCRdb's version contains in-frame clones alone and is incomplete. The table shows a few hundred thousand clones, with 86% occurring only once. Material for sequencing was peripheral blood. These TCRs come from a man between 18 and 35 years old with active or convalescent COVID-19.

The V and J genes are TRBV18 and TRBJ1-5, with 7 nucleotides matching TRBD1. In germline, CDR1 is KGHSH, CDR2 LQKENI. The CDR3 has 16 amino acids. With V trimmed by 2 bases and J by 3 bases, 7 bases remained unmatched. CDR3 sequence (DNA): TGTGCCAGCTCACCAGGCTACAGGGGCCCCAATCAGCCCCAGCATTTT. Its translation is CASSPGYRGPNQPQHF.

Here the CDR3 reads CASSQDQSGGIQETQYF. As DNA, the CDR3 is TGTGCCAGCAGCCAAGATCAAAGCGGGGGGATCCAAGAGACCCAGTACTTC. V and J are TRBV4-2 and TRBJ2-5; 9 bases agree with TRBD2. This CDR3 is 17 amino acids long. CDR1 and CDR2 (germline): LGHNA, YNFKEQ. V dropped 0 bases and J dropped 1; count of bases not matched to a gene: 6.

The chain links TRBV11-2 to TRBJ2-5, with D hard to call. The CDR3 has 12 residues. V lost 6 bases and J lost 5, with 10 bases in between. Germline values: CDR1 SGHAT, CDR2 FQNNGV. This chain's CDR3 is CASRPEQETQYF. Written as DNA, the CDR3 is TGTGCCAGCAGGCCGGAACAGGAGACCCAGTACTTC.

J is TRBJ2-7 and V is TRBV20-1; the D gene is possibly TRBD1 (6 bases). The CDR3 consists of 13 residues. Germline-derived CDR1 and CDR2 are DFQATT and SNEGSKA (reference sequence). V dropped 3 bases and J dropped 3 bases, with 12 bases sitting between them. The CDR3 bases are TGCAGTGCTAGTCTCGGACAGAGCTACGAGCAGTACTTC. Encoded protein: CSASLGQSYEQYF.

The CDR3 is CASSYSGGNLHEQYF. CDR3 nucleotide sequence: TGTGCCAGCAGCTATAGCGGGGGAAACCTCCACGAGCAGTACTTC. The chain links TRBV5-4 to TRBJ2-7, with 9 bases matching TRBD2. V trimming: 3 bases; J trimming: 5 bases; junction bases outside the gene matches: 9. Germline assignment: CDR1 SGHNT and CDR2 YYREEE (reference sequence). The CDR3 loop spans 15 amino acids.

This chain connects TRBV19 to TRBJ1-2, with a possible D match to TRBD1 (5 bases). Trimming cost V 6 bases and J 6 bases, with 20 bases left between them. This CDR3 has 15 amino acids. Germline CDR1 reads LNHDA; CDR2 reads SQIVND (reference sequence). CDR3 nucleotide sequence: TGTGCCAGTAGGACAACAGGAACCCTATCACATGGCTACACCTTC. It specifies CASRTTGTLSHGYTF.

This chain connects TRBV28 to TRBJ1-6; no reliable D call. Germline assignment: CDR1 MDHEN and CDR2 SYDVKM. The CDR3 runs 12 residues. Trimming removed 7 bases from V and 7 bases from J, with 8 bases in between. Written as DNA, the CDR3 is TGTGCCAGCACTTCAGGAAATTCACCCCTCCACTTT. Translation: CASTSGNSPLHF.

Remarks on this clone: This sample also contains other DNA sequences that code for the same CDR3. V and J are TRBV27 and TRBJ1-2; D call uncertain. This CDR3 region has 14 residues. Between the trimmed V and J ends, which lost 0 bases and 8 bases, there was a span of 13 bases. The V gene's germline CDR1 is MNHEY and CDR2 SMNVEV (reference sequence). The CDR3 here is CASSLSGRGDGYTF. CDR3 bases: TGTGCCAGCAGTTTATCAGGGCGGGGAGACGGCTACACCTTC.

The chain has TRBV11-2 and TRBJ2-5, with a possible D match to TRBD2 (6 bases). Germline loops: CDR1 SGHAT, CDR2 FQNNGV. The germline V and J ends were trimmed by 4 bases and 5 bases, with 20 bases remaining between them. The CDR3 totals 16 residues. The CDR3 coding sequence is TGTGCCAGCAGCTCCACCGCGACGGGGGTTCGGGAGACCCAGTACTTC. It translates to CASSSTATGVRETQYF.

This clone was counted a few times. The chain is built from TRBV28 and TRBJ2-3; perhaps TRBD2 as D (7 bases). Per the germline V gene, CDR1 is MDHEN and CDR2 is SYDVKM. V gave up 4 bases and J gave up 3 bases, with 17 bases separating them. The CDR3 runs 16 residues. The chain's CDR3 is CASSSPRGASTDTQYF. The CDR3, as DNA: TGTGCCAGCAGTTCTCCTCGGGGGGCCTCTACAGATACGCAGTATTTT.

The chain combines TRBV28 with TRBJ2-7, with D possibly TRBD1 on 6 matching bases. The germline V gene has CDR1 MDHEN and CDR2 SYDVKM. V lost 5 bases, J lost 0 bases, and 20 bases lay in between. This CDR3 region has 17 residues. Here the CDR3 reads CASSVPGHRPNSYEQYF. CDR3 coding DNA: TGTGCCAGCAGTGTACCGGGACATCGCCCGAACTCCTACGAGCAGTACTTC.

A single count supports this clone. The chain joins TRBV2 to TRBJ1-5; perhaps TRBD1 as D (6 bases). The CDR3 length is 15 residues. With 5 bases removed from V and 3 bases from J, the gap between germline ends came to 14 bases. CDR1 is SNHLY and CDR2 is FYNNEI in the germline V gene. This CDR3 reads CASSRQALANQPQHF. The CDR3 DNA is TGTGCCAGCAGTAGACAGGCCCTTGCCAATCAGCCCCAGCATTTT.

This rearrangement joins TRBV4-1 to TRBJ2-4; 11 nucleotides align to TRBD1. CDR1 MGHRA and CDR2 YSYEKL come from the germline V gene. Unmatched junction bases numbered 0, after V lost 3 bases and J lost 5 bases. CDR3 length: 14 amino acids. This chain's CDR3 is CASSQDRGQNIQYF. CDR3 bases: TGCGCCAGCAGCCAGGACAGGGGGCAAAACATTCAGTACTTC.

The V call is TRBV28, the J call TRBJ2-1; TRBD1 matches 8 bases. Germline loops: CDR1 MDHEN, CDR2 SYDVKM. This CDR3 is 15 amino acids long. The J segment lost 7 bases and the V segment lost 5 bases, leaving 10 bases of the junction unmatched. Here the CDR3 reads CASSRGTGIENEQFF. CDR3 coding DNA: TGTGCCAGCAGTAGAGGGACAGGTATAGAAAATGAGCAGTTCTTC.

This rearrangement joins TRBV6-5 to TRBJ2-2, with 7 bases identical to TRBD1. Germline CDR1 is MNHEY and CDR2 is SVGAGI. This CDR3 contains 14 residues. J lost 2 bases, V lost 8 bases, and 5 bases had no gene match. CDR3 protein: CASQRQGNTGELFF. In DNA form, the CDR3 reads TGTGCCAGCCAAAGACAGGGTAACACCGGGGAGCTGTTTTTT.

V usage is TRBV11-3 and J usage is TRBJ2-5, with a possible D match to TRBD1 (6 bases). Germline V gene lookup returns CDR1 SGHNT and CDR2 YENEEA. Trimming took 5 bases from V and 2 from J, leaving 9 bases between them. This CDR3 has 13 residues. The CDR3 nucleotides read TGTGCCAGCAGCATCGGACAGCAAGAGACCCAGTACTTC. Translation gives CASSIGQQETQYF.

Regarding this clone: This same CDR3 is encoded by further DNA sequences in the sample. The chain combines TRBV19 with TRBJ2-7, with D maybe TRBD2 (5 bases). Trimming removed 0 bases from V and 2 bases from J, with 8 bases in between. This CDR3 spans 14 amino acids. In germline, CDR1 is LNHDA, CDR2 SQIVND (reference sequence). The chain's CDR3 is CASSIDEGTYEQYF. The CDR3 DNA reads as TGTGCCAGTAGTATAGATGAGGGTACCTACGAGCAGTACTTC.

The V gene is TRBV11-3, the J gene TRBJ2-1; TRBD2 agrees at 11 bases. Germline loops: CDR1 SGHNT, CDR2 YENEEA. The CDR3 runs to 16 residues. The V and J ends lost 0 bases and 9 bases, in that order; junction bases with no gene match: 7. The CDR3 DNA follows: TGTGCCAGCAGCTTAGACGGGACTAGCGGAGCAAGTGAGCAGTTCTTC. Translated: CASSLDGTSGASEQFF.

V usage is TRBV5-1 and J usage is TRBJ2-3; the match to TRBD1 covers 7 bases. Per the germline V gene, CDR1 is SGHRS and CDR2 is YFSETQ. Unmatched junction bases numbered 3, after V lost 1 base and J lost 1 base. The CDR3 spans 15 residues. The CDR3 spells CASSLWQGGTDTQYF. DNA of the CDR3: TGCGCCAGCAGCTTGTGGCAGGGGGGCACAGATACGCAGTATTTT.

V gene TRBV7-9 combines with J gene TRBJ1-2; possible D gene TRBD1, 6 bases. Germline V gives CDR1 SEHNR, CDR2 FQNEAQ (reference sequence). The V gene lost 5 bases and the J gene lost 5 bases, with 18 bases spanning the gap. The CDR3 loop spans 15 amino acids. CDR3: CASSDTGQILYGYTF. In nucleotides, the CDR3 is TGTGCCAGCAGCGACACAGGGCAGATACTATATGGCTACACCTTC.

This sequence joins TRBV6-6 and TRBJ2-7; TRBD2 matches at 8 bases. Trimming cost V 2 bases and J 3 bases; bases outside gene matches: 0. Per the germline V gene, CDR1 is MNHNY and CDR2 is SVGAGI (reference sequence). The CDR3 spans 13 residues. The CDR3 DNA follows: TGTGCCAGCAGTTACACTAGCGGCTACGAGCAGTACTTC. The encoded protein is CASSYTSGYEQYF.

This chain connects TRBV6-5 to TRBJ2-3; weak D call: TRBD2 (6 bases). CDR3 size: 13 residues. Trimming pared 8 bases from V and 0 bases from J, leaving 9 bases between. The germline CDR1 and CDR2 sequences are MNHEY and SVGAGI. CDR3: CASDGLSTDTQYF. CDR3 nucleotide sequence: TGTGCCAGCGACGGACTAAGCACAGATACGCAGTATTTT.

The CDR3 protein is CASSVGLEERGGFFRQFF. The CDR3 nucleotides are TGTGCCAGCAGCGTAGGGCTCGAGGAGCGGGGGGGCTTTTTCCGGCAGTTCTTC. The V gene is TRBV9, the J gene TRBJ2-1; 10 nucleotides match TRBD2. CDR3 length: 18 amino acids. Looked up from germline, CDR1 is SGDLS and CDR2 is YYNGEE. V lost 0 bases to trimming and J lost 12 bases; unmatched junction nucleotides: 18.